Each of the 32 T cell receptor beta chains below was sequenced from the same sample in a study of beta chain features in type 1 diabetes. Their recognized antigens are unknown. Points from the study as a whole: Significant though moderate, a shortening of TCRB CDR3s appeared in all four CD4+ subsets of Type 1 diabetes patients.

Investigators reverse transcribed all isolated RNA, so they sequenced expressed TCRB transcripts. Produced via immunoSEQ multiplex PCR; TCRdb's table is partial and in-frame only. The table shows about 15,000 clones, with around two thirds occurring only once. Sequencing was carried out using Tregs from blood. Receptor source: a man younger than 40 with type 1 diabetes.

The chain is built from TRBV2 and TRBJ2-1; D possibly corresponds to TRBD2 (5 bases). From germline, CDR1 is SNHLY and CDR2 FYNNEI. V gave up 4 bases and J gave up 5 bases, with 9 bases separating them. The CDR3 spans 13 residues. DNA for the CDR3: TGTGCCAGCAGTGGTCTAGCCAACAATGAGCAGTTCTTC. It specifies CASSGLANNEQFF.

This chain uses TRBV2 with TRBJ2-5, with 10 bases lining up with TRBD2. CDR1 is SNHLY, CDR2 FYNNEI, per germline. After removal of 5 bases from V and 2 bases from J, the junction contained 5 bases not matched to a gene. The CDR3 has 15 amino acids. This chain's CDR3 is CASSPGLASQETQYF. The CDR3 nucleotides are TGTGCCAGCAGTCCGGGACTAGCGAGTCAAGAGACCCAGTACTTC.

V is TRBV30 and J is TRBJ1-1, with D maybe TRBD1 (6 bases). CDR1 and CDR2 (germline): GTSNPN, SVGIG (reference sequence). The CDR3 totals 13 residues. Trimming pared 3 bases from V and 4 bases from J, leaving 12 bases between. The CDR3 DNA follows: TGTGCCTGGAGACAGGGAATTCCCACTGAAGCTTTCTTT. This gives the protein CAWRQGIPTEAFF.

A few counts support this clone. The V call is TRBV7-9, the J call TRBJ2-2; 7 nucleotides agree with TRBD2. The V gene's germline CDR1 is SEHNR and CDR2 FQNEAQ (reference sequence). Losses at the gene ends were 5 bases for V and 0 bases for J; bases not matched to a gene: 9. CDR3 length equals 17 residues. The CDR3 reads CASSPARGDANTGELFF. For the CDR3, the DNA is TGTGCCAGCAGCCCCGCCCGGGGGGACGCGAACACCGGGGAGCTGTTTTTT.

The rearrangement uses TRBV6-6 and TRBJ2-1; 11 bases line up with TRBD2. Germline trimming cut 2 bases from V and 4 bases from J; bases unmatched to any gene: 4. Germline CDR1 MNHNY, CDR2 SVGAGI (reference sequence). This CDR3 has 16 amino acids. For the CDR3, the DNA is TGTGCCAGCAGTTACCCGATAGCGGGAGGGTACAATGAGCAGTTCTTC. Amino acid sequence: CASSYPIAGGYNEQFF.

The V and J genes are TRBV29-1 and TRBJ2-2; D perhaps matches TRBD2 (7 bases). The CDR3 sequence is 14 residues long. The V gene's germline CDR1 is SQVTM and CDR2 ANQGSEA. Trimming took 3 bases from V and 6 from J, leaving 14 bases between them. The CDR3 coding sequence is TGCAGCGTTGAGGGGGGCGGGAGAGCCGGGGAGCTGTTTTTT. This codes for CSVEGGGRAGELFF.

The CDR3 bases are TGTGCCAGTAGTTTCAATTCGGGACTTGGCTACACCTTC. Translation gives CASSFNSGLGYTF. The chain couples TRBV19 to TRBJ1-2; maybe TRBD1 (5 bases). The CDR3 totals 13 residues. The germline CDR1 and CDR2 sequences are LNHDA and SQIVND (reference sequence). Trimming removed 5 bases at V and 7 bases at J, with 14 bases between.

This clone was observed a single time. The rearrangement uses TRBV7-2 and TRBJ1-1, with D unclear. This CDR3 contains 12 residues. Trimming shortened V by 6 bases and J by 0 bases, and 5 bases separated the two germline ends. Germline CDR1 SGHTA, CDR2 FQGNSA. In nucleotides, the CDR3 is TGTGCCAGCAGTATCCTGAACACTGAAGCTTTCTTT. Translated, it gives CASSILNTEAFF.

This chain uses TRBV6-6 with TRBJ2-7; TRBD1 agrees at 8 bases. The CDR3 length is 15 residues. From germline, CDR1 is MNHNY and CDR2 SVGAGI (reference sequence). V was pared by 2 bases and J by 0 bases, with 3 bases of the junction left unmatched. The CDR3 sequence: CASSYGQGLSYEQYF. As DNA, the CDR3 is TGTGCCAGCAGTTACGGACAGGGCCTCTCCTACGAGCAGTACTTC.

This clone has more than one count but fewer than ten. The chain joins TRBV10-3 to TRBJ1-3; TRBD1 might be the D (5 bases). Trimming left V 10 bases short and J 1 base short, with 11 bases between. The germline V gene has CDR1 ENHRY and CDR2 SYGVKD. This CDR3 has 13 residues. The CDR3 protein is CASSSGSGNTIYF. CDR3 DNA: TGTGCCAGCAGCTCAGGGTCTGGAAACACCATATATTTT.

This CDR3 reads CASSLDANNSPLHF. CDR3 in DNA: TGTGCCAGCAGCTTAGACGCGAACAATTCACCCCTCCACTTT. This chain joins TRBV7-9 and TRBJ1-6; the D is unclear. There are 14 residues in the CDR3. With 1 base removed from V and 7 bases from J, the gap between germline ends came to 8 bases. The germline V gene has CDR1 SEHNR and CDR2 FQNEAQ (reference sequence).

The V gene is TRBV7-8, the J gene TRBJ1-5; 9 nucleotides match TRBD1. V lost 5 bases, J lost 6 bases, and 17 bases stayed unmatched. The germline V gene has CDR1 SGHVS and CDR2 FQNEAQ. The CDR3 spans 18 residues. This CDR3 reads CASSQVPGQGRKIQPQHF. For the CDR3, the DNA is TGTGCCAGCAGCCAAGTCCCGGGACAGGGAAGGAAGATTCAGCCCCAGCATTTT.

This clone was detected only a few times. This rearrangement joins TRBV6-1 to TRBJ2-7, with TRBD1 as a possible D gene (5 bases). Germline V gives CDR1 MNHNS, CDR2 SASEGT. V lost 3 bases, J lost 6 bases, and 12 bases lay in between. There are 13 residues in the CDR3. Here the CDR3 reads CASSELRAFEQYF. CDR3 in DNA: TGTGCCAGCAGTGAGCTCAGGGCGTTCGAGCAGTACTTC.

This clone showed up just a few times. CDR3 in DNA: TGTGCCATCAGAGACACCACAGATACGCAGTATTTT. This gives the protein CAIRDTTDTQYF. This rearrangement joins TRBV10-3 to TRBJ2-3; D is unresolved. Trimming stripped 6 bases from V and 2 bases from J, with 6 bases between. Germline CDR1 is ENHRY and CDR2 is SYGVKD. This CDR3 has 12 amino acids.

The V and J genes are TRBV10-3 and TRBJ2-7, with TRBD2 matching 7 bases. CDR3 length: 14 amino acids. V gave up 2 bases and J gave up 4 bases; unmatched junction bases: 5. CDR1 is ENHRY and CDR2 is SYGVKD in the germline V gene. The CDR3 nucleotides read TGTGCCATCAGTGAGGCGGGCGGGAGTTACGAGCAGTACTTC. Translated, it gives CAISEAGGSYEQYF.

This clone was counted between two and nine times. The chain recombines TRBV23-1 with TRBJ2-1, with 7 bases fitting TRBD1. TRBV23-1 is known as an ORF, though its function is uncertain. V gave up 2 bases and J gave up 4 bases; unmatched junction bases: 5. CDR3 length: 15 amino acids. The CDR3 spells CASSQPETGYNEQFF. CDR3 coding DNA: TGCGCCAGCAGTCAACCTGAGACAGGGTACAATGAGCAGTTCTTC.

In its sample, this clone ranks as medium-sized. The chain couples TRBV6-6 to TRBJ2-7; TRBD2 is a possible D gene (5 bases). Germline V CDR1 and CDR2: MNHNY, SVGAGI (reference sequence). The CDR3 covers 14 residues. V lost 5 bases and J lost 6, with 17 bases in between. In DNA form, the CDR3 reads TGTGCCAGCAGTCTAGGACTCCCCTCGGGCGAGCAGTACTTC. Its translation: CASSLGLPSGEQYF.

This sequence joins TRBV29-1 and TRBJ1-3; 10 positions match TRBD1. This CDR3 has 15 amino acids. V shed 6 bases and J 2 bases; nucleotides not matched to a gene: 7. Germline V lookup: CDR1 SQVTM, CDR2 ANQGSEA. In DNA, the CDR3 is TGCAGCGTGGCGAGAGACAGGGGGCCTGGAAACACCATATATTTT. Protein sequence: CSVARDRGPGNTIYF.

J is TRBJ1-2 and V is TRBV9, with 10 bases lining up with TRBD1. The V segment lost 4 bases and the J segment 4 bases; nucleotides outside the gene matches: 19. This CDR3 comprises 19 residues. Germline V gives CDR1 SGDLS, CDR2 YYNGEE. The CDR3 DNA reads TGTGCCAGCAGCCCGACCCTTGGGGACAGGGGTTCTTTGGTCTATGGCTACACCTTC. Encoded protein: CASSPTLGDRGSLVYGYTF.

The genes are TRBV6-5 and TRBJ1-5; possible D gene TRBD1, 6 bases. The germline V and J ends were trimmed by 4 bases and 5 bases, with 15 bases remaining between them. The germline V gene has CDR1 MNHEY and CDR2 SVGAGI. This CDR3 comprises 15 residues. CDR3 in amino acids: CASSFRAGADQPQHF. The CDR3, as DNA: TGTGCCAGCAGTTTCCGTGCAGGGGCCGATCAGCCCCAGCATTTT.

CDR3 sequence reads: CASRGNRGLNQPQHF. For the CDR3, the DNA is TGTGCCAGCAGGGGAAACAGGGGGCTAAATCAGCCCCAGCATTTT. V and J are TRBV2 and TRBJ1-5, with 9 nucleotides matching TRBD1. The CDR3 consists of 15 residues. CDR1 and CDR2 (germline): SNHLY, FYNNEI. V dropped 6 bases and J dropped 4; count of bases not matched to a gene: 7.

This clone was seen a handful of times. The V gene is TRBV29-1, the J gene TRBJ2-3; tentatively, D is TRBD2 (6 bases). Germline CDR1 SQVTM, CDR2 ANQGSEA. Trimming cost V 5 bases and J 6 bases, with 18 bases left between them. The CDR3 is 14 amino acids. CDR3 in DNA: TGCAGCGTTTCGCTGGGGGGTACCGCGGATACGCAGTATTTT. Its translation: CSVSLGGTADTQYF.

J is TRBJ2-7 and V is TRBV10-3; unclear D gene. CDR3 length: 12 residues. The germline gives CDR1 ENHRY, CDR2 SYGVKD. Between the trimmed V and J ends, which lost 6 bases and 1 base, there was a span of 7 bases. The CDR3 region is CAISTVSYEQYF. DNA of the CDR3: TGTGCCATCAGCACAGTTTCCTACGAGCAGTACTTC.

The rearrangement links TRBV7-9 to TRBJ2-7, with 9 bases matching TRBD1. The CDR3 sequence is 14 residues long. CDR1 and CDR2 (germline): SEHNR, FQNEAQ (reference sequence). Trimming at V came to 5 bases and at J to 2 bases, leaving 4 bases not matched to a gene. The CDR3 sequence is CASSRTGAAYEQYF. The CDR3 DNA reads TGTGCCAGCAGCCGGACAGGGGCAGCCTACGAGCAGTACTTC.

The rearrangement joins TRBV6-5 to TRBJ2-7; D is ambiguous. There are 15 residues in the CDR3. Trimming removed 0 bases from V and 1 base from J, with 10 bases in between. The V gene's germline CDR1 is MNHEY and CDR2 SVGAGI. The CDR3 here is CASSYSIAESYEQYF. CDR3 nucleotide sequence: TGTGCCAGCAGTTACTCGATTGCTGAGTCCTACGAGCAGTACTTC.

J is TRBJ2-3 and V is TRBV19; D not resolved. The germline V gene encodes CDR1 LNHDA and CDR2 SQIVND (reference sequence). Trimming took 5 bases from V and 6 from J, leaving 12 bases between them. This CDR3 has 13 amino acids. CDR3 bases: TGTGCCAGTAGTTTGTCCGTCGTGGATACGCAGTATTTT. It yields the protein CASSLSVVDTQYF.

V and J are TRBV7-9 and TRBJ1-5; D remains ambiguous. Germline CDR1 and CDR2: SEHNR and FQNEAQ (reference sequence). This CDR3 region has 13 residues. The V end was cut by 6 bases, the J end by 9 bases, with 15 bases between. CDR3 nucleotide sequence: TGTGCCAGCAGTTCTGACGGCTCAGGGCCCCAGCATTTT. Translating it yields CASSSDGSGPQHF.

This chain joins TRBV13 and TRBJ1-1; TRBD1 agrees at 9 bases. Germline V gene sequence: CDR1 PRHDT, CDR2 FYEKMQ (reference sequence). The CDR3 is 15 amino acids. The V segment lost 5 bases and the J segment 1 base; nucleotides outside the gene matches: 5. In DNA form, the CDR3 reads TGTGCCAGCAGCCAGTACAGGGGGCGGAACACTGAAGCTTTCTTT. It codes for CASSQYRGRNTEAFF.

For the CDR3, the DNA is TGTGCCAGCAGTGAAGGGGGAAGGGGATCCGAGCAGTACTTC. Translation gives CASSEGGRGSEQYF. The J gene is TRBJ2-7, the V gene TRBV6-1, with TRBD1 as a possible D gene (5 bases). CDR1 MNHNS and CDR2 SASEGT come from the germline V gene. This CDR3 has 14 amino acids. V lost 1 base and J 6 bases, leaving 13 bases between the germline ends.

The chain combines TRBV6-5 with TRBJ1-4; 9 positions agree with TRBD1. V was pared by 2 bases and J by 4 bases, with 2 bases of the junction left unmatched. Germline V gene sequence: CDR1 MNHEY, CDR2 SVGAGI. CDR3 length equals 15 residues. In nucleotides, the CDR3 is TGTGCCAGCAGTTACACGACAGGGGGTAATGAAAAACTGTTTTTT. It is translated as CASSYTTGGNEKLFF.

This clone was counted a few times. V is TRBV18 and J is TRBJ1-6; weak D call: TRBD1 (6 bases). The V gene's germline CDR1 is KGHSH and CDR2 LQKENI. The CDR3 is 14 residues long. Trimming stripped 3 bases from V and 7 bases from J, with 10 bases between. The CDR3 here is CASSPIQGNSPLHF. CDR3 bases: TGTGCCAGCTCACCTATCCAGGGGAATTCACCCCTCCACTTT. The variable domain in full, with the rest retrieved from reference TRBV18 and TRBJ1-6, is NAGVMQNPRHLVRRRGQEARLRCSPMKGHSHVYWYRQLPEEGLKFMVYLQKENIIDESGMPKERFSAEFPKEGPSILRIQQVVRGDSAAYFCASSPIQGNSPLHFGNGTRLTVT.

This clone was observed a handful of times. The chain uses TRBV5-8 and TRBJ1-2, with D possibly TRBD1 on 6 matching bases. V was clipped by 1 base and J by 2 bases, with 15 bases between them. This CDR3 has 16 residues. Germline V gene lookup returns CDR1 SGHTS and CDR2 YDEGEE. The CDR3 spells CASSLRPGTPNYGYTF. The DNA for the CDR3 is TGTGCCAGCAGCTTGCGCCCCGGGACACCCAACTATGGCTACACCTTC. Drawing the rest from reference TRBV5-8 and TRBJ1-2, the complete variable domain is EAGVTQSPTHLIKTRGQQATLRCSPISGHTSVYWYQQALGLGLQFLLWYDEGEERNRGNFPPRFSGRQFPNYSSELNVNALELEDSALYLCASSLRPGTPNYGYTFGSGTRLTVV.